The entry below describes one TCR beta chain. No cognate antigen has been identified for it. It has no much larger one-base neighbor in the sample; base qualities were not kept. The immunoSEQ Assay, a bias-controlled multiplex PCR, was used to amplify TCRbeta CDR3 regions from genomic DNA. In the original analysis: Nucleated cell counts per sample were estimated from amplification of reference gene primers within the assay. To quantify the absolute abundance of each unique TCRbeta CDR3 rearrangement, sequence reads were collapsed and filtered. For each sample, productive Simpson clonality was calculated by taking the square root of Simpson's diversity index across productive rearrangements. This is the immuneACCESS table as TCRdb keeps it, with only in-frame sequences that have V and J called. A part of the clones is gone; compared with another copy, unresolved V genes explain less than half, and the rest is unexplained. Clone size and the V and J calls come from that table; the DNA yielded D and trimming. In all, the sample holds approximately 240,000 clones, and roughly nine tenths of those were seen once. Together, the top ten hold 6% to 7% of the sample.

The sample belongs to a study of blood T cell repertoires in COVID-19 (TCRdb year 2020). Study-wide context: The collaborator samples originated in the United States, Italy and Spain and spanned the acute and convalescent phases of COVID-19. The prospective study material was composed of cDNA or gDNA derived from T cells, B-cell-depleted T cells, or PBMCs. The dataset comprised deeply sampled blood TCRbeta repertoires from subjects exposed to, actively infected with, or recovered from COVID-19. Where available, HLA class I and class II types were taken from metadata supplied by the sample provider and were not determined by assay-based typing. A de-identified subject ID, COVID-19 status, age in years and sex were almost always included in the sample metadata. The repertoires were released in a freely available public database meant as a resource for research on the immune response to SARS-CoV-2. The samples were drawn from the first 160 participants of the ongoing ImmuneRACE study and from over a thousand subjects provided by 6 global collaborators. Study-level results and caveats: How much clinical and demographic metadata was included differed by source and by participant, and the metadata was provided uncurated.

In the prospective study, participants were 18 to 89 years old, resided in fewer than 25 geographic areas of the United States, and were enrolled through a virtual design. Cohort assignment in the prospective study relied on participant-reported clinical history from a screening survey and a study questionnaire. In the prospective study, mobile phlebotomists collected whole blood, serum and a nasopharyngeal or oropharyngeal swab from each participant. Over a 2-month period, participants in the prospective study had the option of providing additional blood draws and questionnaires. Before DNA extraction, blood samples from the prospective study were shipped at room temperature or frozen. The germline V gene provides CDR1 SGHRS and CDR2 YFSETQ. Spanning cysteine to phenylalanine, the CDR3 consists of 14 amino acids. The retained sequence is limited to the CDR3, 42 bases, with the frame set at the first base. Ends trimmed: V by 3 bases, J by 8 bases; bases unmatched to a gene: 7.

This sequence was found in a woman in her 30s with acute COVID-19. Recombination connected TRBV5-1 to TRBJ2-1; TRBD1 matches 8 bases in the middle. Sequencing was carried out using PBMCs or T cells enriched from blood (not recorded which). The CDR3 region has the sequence CASSSRDRSYEQFF. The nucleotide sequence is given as TGCGCCAGCAGCTCCCGGGACAGGAGCTATGAGCAGTTCTTC.